Listed below are T cell receptor beta chains from one sample, sequenced in a study of blood T cell repertoires in COVID-19. Repertoires were generated with immunoSEQ multiplex PCR, while TCRdb's copy carries only in-frame clones and drops some. The sample records some 80,000 clones, roughly 91% being singletons. Sequenced sample: peripheral blood. Receptor source: a human donor in a cohort sampled during active COVID-19. CDR3s include the opening cysteine and the closing phenylalanine or tryptophan.

>TRBV5-1
CASSLVDRGTEAFF
>TRBV18
CASSPAGGISYEQYF
>TRBV4-1
CASSQVTSEQYF
>TRBV25-1
CASSGGEGRSSPLHF
>TRBV3-1/TRBV3-2
CASSPTGTGPYNEQFF
>TRBV28
CASSFGGSSYNEQFF
>TRBV5-1
CASSMTGQETQYF
>TRBV6-4
CASSEEWGESYEQYF
>TRBV4-1
CASSYDRANYGYTF
>TRBV18
CASSPSQAGGNNEQFF
>TRBV2
CASSGTQQGAQVTQYF
>TRBV7-2
CASSSDNQETQYF
>TRBV6-5
CATWGGRNTGELFF
>TRBV20-1
CSAPNTGELFF
>TRBV7-2
CASSLSSYEQYF
>TRBV5-1
CASSFRAGVVDEQFF
>TRBV28
CASSLPTGMTKTQYF
>TRBV30
CAWTLAGGKYEQYF
>TRBV27
CASSLSRQGWETQYF
>TRBV7-9
CASSPDINTQYF
>TRBV19
CASSIHVPMRTEAFF
>TRBV21-1
CASSIVLEGSNQPQHF
>TRBV7-3
CASSLNSGRGEKLFF
>TRBV27
CASSDGRDYGYTF
>TRBV14
CASSQASGGFYEQYF
>TRBV14
CASSHFWDSSYNEQFF
>TRBV7-2
CASSLSGGVFNEQFF
>TRBV5-4
CASSGGTGVNYGYTF
>TRBV2
CASSELFQRGELFF
>TRBV11-3
CASSLVSGSQETQYF
>TRBV10-3
CATRRDRLDYTF
>TRBV7-7
CASSPLAGVSYNEQFF
>TRBV4-3
CASSQDRQGSYGYTF
>TRBV3-1/TRBV3-2
CASSQAGGASGTPAYEQYF
>TRBV18
CASSPNGVSTEAFF
>TRBV7-9
CASSSLAGGPFRGNEQFF
>TRBV11-2
CASSLPRAYEQYF
>TRBV18
CASSPREFTDTQYF
>TRBV3-1/TRBV3-2
CASSQGQGPYGYTF
>TRBV18
CASSPRTSGGAGQFF
>TRBV5-4
CASSPDRHGSYEQYF
>TRBV6-1
CASSELAGAGRSSYEQYF
>TRBV6-2/TRBV6-3
CASSLGRTGQETQYF
>TRBV5-1
CASSSGTGRDTQYF
>TRBV6-1
CASSGEFGTGSNQPQHF
>TRBV5-6
CASLRQGPRGETQYF
>TRBV5-1
CASSPQSGGADEQFF